This T cell receptor (beta chain) was observed in a study of beta chain features in type 1 diabetes. Study conclusions and caveats: Any HLA-type effect on TCRB rearrangement remained unresolved here. Among patients with Type 1 diabetes, TCRB CDR3s were moderately but significantly shorter in every one of the four CD4+ subsets.

This clone was seen a few times. The target antigen is unknown. This CDR3 has 13 residues. The germline gives CDR1 GTSNPN, CDR2 SVGIG (reference sequence). The ends lost 4 bases at V and 11 bases at J; junction bases unmatched: 9. The study reverse transcribed the entire isolated RNA, so it sequenced expressed TCRB transcripts. Assay used: immunoSEQ multiplex PCR; TCRdb lists only in-frame clones, some missing. The sample comprises 640,000 or so clones, 13% of which are singletons, and less than 0.025% rests with the top ten. The chain uses TRBV30 and TRBJ1-5; TRBD1 aligns across 9 bases. What was sequenced was naive CD4+ T cells from blood. The clonotype originates from a young man with type 1 diabetes. CDR3: CAWNGQGNVAQHF. The CDR3 bases are TGTGCCTGGAATGGACAGGGGAATGTGGCCCAGCATTTT.